This T cell receptor (beta chain) is drawn from a study of radiotherapy plus CTLA-4 blockade in lung cancer. Trimming removed 4 bases at V and 3 bases at J, with 10 bases between. Germline V gene data show CDR1 as MNHEY and CDR2 as SMNVEV (reference sequence). The CDR3 contains 14 residues. TCRdb keeps only in-frame clones here, not all; method: immunoSEQ multiplex PCR. The data contain 57,000 or so clones, approximately 77% of them singletons. The source material was peripheral blood, sampled from a patient treated with radiotherapy plus ipilimumab. The chain is built from TRBV27 and TRBJ1-5, with D possibly being TRBD1 (5 bases). The TCR was taken from a human donor with non-small cell lung cancer who had a complete response to radiotherapy plus ipilimumab. The CDR3 here is CASSSGLVNQPQHF. The CDR3 DNA is TGTGCCAGCAGTTCGGGGCTAGTCAATCAGCCCCAGCATTTT.